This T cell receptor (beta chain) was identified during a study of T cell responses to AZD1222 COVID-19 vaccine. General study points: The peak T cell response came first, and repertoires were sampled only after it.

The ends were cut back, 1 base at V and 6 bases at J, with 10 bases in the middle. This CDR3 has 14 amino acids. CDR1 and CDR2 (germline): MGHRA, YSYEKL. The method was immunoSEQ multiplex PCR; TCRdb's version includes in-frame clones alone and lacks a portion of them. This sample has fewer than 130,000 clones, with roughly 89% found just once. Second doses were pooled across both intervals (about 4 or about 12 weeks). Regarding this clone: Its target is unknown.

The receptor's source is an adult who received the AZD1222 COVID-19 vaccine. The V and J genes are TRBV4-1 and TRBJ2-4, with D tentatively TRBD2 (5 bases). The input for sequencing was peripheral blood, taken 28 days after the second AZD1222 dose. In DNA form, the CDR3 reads TGCGCCAGCAGCCAAGCCCGGGAAACAAACATTCAGTACTTC. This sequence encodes CASSQARETNIQYF.